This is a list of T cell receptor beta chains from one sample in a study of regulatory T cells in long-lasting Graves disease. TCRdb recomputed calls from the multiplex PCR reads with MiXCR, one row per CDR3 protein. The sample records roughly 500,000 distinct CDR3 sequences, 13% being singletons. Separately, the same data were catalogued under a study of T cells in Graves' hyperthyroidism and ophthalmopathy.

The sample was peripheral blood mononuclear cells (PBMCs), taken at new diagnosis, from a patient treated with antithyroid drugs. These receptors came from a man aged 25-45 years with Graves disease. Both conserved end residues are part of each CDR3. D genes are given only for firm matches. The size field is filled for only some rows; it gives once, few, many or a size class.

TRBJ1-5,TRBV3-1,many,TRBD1,CASSPGQAGQPQHF,TGTGCCAGCAGCCCGGGACAGGCGGGACAGCCCCAGCATTTT
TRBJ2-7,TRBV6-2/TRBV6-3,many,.,CASSYPRQLSYEQYF,TGTGCCAGCAGTTACCCAAGACAGCTATCCTACGAGCAGTACTTC
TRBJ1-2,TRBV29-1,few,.,CSVEDQKTDYGYTF,TGCAGCGTTGAGGATCAAAAGACGGATTATGGCTACACCTTC
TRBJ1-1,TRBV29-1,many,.,CSSEYEGGGNTEAFF,TGCAGCTCCGAGTACGAGGGAGGTGGGAACACTGAAGCTTTCTTT
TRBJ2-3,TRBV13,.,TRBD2,CASSQGLAGYTDTQYF,TGTGCCAGCAGCCAGGGACTAGCGGGGTACACAGATACGCAGTATTTT
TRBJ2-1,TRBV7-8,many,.,CASSLFGMDNEQFF,TGTGCCAGCAGCTTATTTGGGATGGACAATGAGCAGTTCTTC
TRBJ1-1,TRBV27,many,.,CASSLYRGQGLSTEAFF,TGTGCCAGCAGTTTATACCGGGGGCAGGGGCTTAGCACTGAAGCTTTCTTT
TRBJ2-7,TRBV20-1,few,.,CSARISSPELYF,TGCAGTGCTAGAATCTCTTCCCCGGAGCTGTACTTC
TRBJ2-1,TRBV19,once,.,CASKGTASSYNEQFF,TGTGCCAGTAAAGGAACGGCCAGCTCCTACAATGAGCAGTTCTTC
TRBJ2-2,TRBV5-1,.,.,CASSSLWGNTGELFF,TGCGCCAGCAGCTCCCTGTGGGGGAACACCGGGGAGCTGTTTTTT
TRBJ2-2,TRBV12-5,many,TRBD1,CASGYGQATGELFF,TGTGCTAGTGGTTACGGACAGGCCACCGGGGAGCTGTTTTTT
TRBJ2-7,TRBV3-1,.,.,CASSQRDHAYEQYF,TGTGCCAGCAGCCAGAGGGACCACGCCTACGAGCAGTACTTC
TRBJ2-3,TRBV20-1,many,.,CSARDLLGADTQYF,TGCAGTGCTAGAGATCTGCTAGGGGCAGATACGCAGTATTTT
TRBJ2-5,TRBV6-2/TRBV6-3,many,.,CASSYLREETQYF,TGTGCCAGCAGTTACCTGCGGGAAGAGACCCAGTACTTC
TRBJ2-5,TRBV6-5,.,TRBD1,CASSNSGTVQETQYF,TGTGCCAGCAGTAACTCTGGGACAGTTCAAGAGACCCAGTACTTC
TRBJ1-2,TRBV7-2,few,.,CASSTDRARGGYTF,TGTGCCAGCAGCACCGACCGGGCCCGCGGTGGCTACACCTTC
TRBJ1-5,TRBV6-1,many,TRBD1,CASRPQGGINQPQHF,TGTGCCAGCAGACCCCAGGGGGGGATTAATCAGCCCCAGCATTTT
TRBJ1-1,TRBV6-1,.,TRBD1,CASSEQQGKAFF,TGTGCCAGCAGTGAACAACAGGGGAAGGCTTTCTTT
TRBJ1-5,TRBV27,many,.,CASSVKGGQPQHF,TGTGCCAGCAGTGTAAAGGGAGGGCAGCCCCAGCATTTT
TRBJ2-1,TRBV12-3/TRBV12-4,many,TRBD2,CASRFRTSVYNEQFF,TGTGCCAGCAGGTTTAGGACTAGCGTTTACAATGAGCAGTTCTTC
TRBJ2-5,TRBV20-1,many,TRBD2,CSAPGLAGLGGETQYF,TGCAGTGCCCCGGGACTAGCGGGTTTAGGGGGGGAGACCCAGTACTTC
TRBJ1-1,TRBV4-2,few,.,CASSQDRTAFTEAFF,TGTGCCAGCAGCCAAGATCGGACGGCTTTCACTGAAGCTTTCTTT
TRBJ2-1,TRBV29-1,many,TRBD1,CSALSQGAVQFF,TGCAGCGCCCTCTCTCAGGGGGCGGTCCAGTTCTTC
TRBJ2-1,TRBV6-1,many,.,CASSQGFYNEQFF,TGTGCCAGCAGCCAGGGTTTTTACAATGAGCAGTTCTTC
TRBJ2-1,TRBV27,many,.,CASSLFRDDEQFF,TGTGCCAGCAGTTTATTCAGGGACGATGAGCAGTTCTTC
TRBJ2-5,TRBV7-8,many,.,CASSQPTGYQETQYF,TGTGCCAGCAGCCAGCCTACCGGGTACCAAGAGACCCAGTACTTC
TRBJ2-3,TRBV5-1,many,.,CASNPRDIFTDTQYF,TGCGCCAGCAACCCTCGGGACATCTTCACAGATACGCAGTATTTT
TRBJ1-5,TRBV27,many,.,CASSSRGSSLPQHF,TGTGCCAGCAGTTCGCGAGGGAGTAGCCTGCCCCAGCATTTT
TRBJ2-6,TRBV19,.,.,CASSPTGGANVLTF,TGTGCCAGTAGTCCCACTGGCGGGGCCAACGTCCTGACTTTC
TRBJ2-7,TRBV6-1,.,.,CASSEEGSHEQYF,TGTGCCAGCAGTGAAGAGGGCAGCCACGAGCAGTACTTC
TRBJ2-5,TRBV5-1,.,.,CASSPYIKETQYF,TGCGCCAGCAGCCCCTATATAAAAGAGACCCAGTACTTC
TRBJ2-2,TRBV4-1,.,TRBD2,CASSQPAGGYADTGELFF,TGCGCCAGCAGCCAACCAGCGGGAGGGTATGCAGACACCGGGGAGCTGTTTTTT
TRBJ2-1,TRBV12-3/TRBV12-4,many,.,CASIGAANNEQFF,TGTGCCAGCATTGGAGCGGCTAACAATGAGCAGTTCTTC
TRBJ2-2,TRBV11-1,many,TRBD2,CASSGQGLAVNTGELFF,TGTGCCAGCAGCGGGCAGGGACTAGCGGTGAACACCGGGGAGCTGTTTTTT
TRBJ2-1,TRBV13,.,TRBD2,CASSLGTSGSITYNEQFF,TGTGCCAGCAGCCTCGGGACTAGCGGGAGTATCACCTACAATGAGCAGTTCTTC
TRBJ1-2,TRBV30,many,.,CAWTANYGYTF,TGTGCCTGGACCGCTAACTATGGCTACACCTTC
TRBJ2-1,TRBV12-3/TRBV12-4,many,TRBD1,CASSRPGQINEQFF,TGTGCCAGCAGCCGCCCGGGACAGATCAATGAGCAGTTCTTC
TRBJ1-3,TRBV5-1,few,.,CASSLEGYLGGNTIYF,TGCGCCAGCAGCTTGGAGGGGTACCTGGGCGGAAACACCATATATTTT
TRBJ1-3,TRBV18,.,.,CASSQQAYSGNTIYF,TGTGCCAGCTCCCAACAGGCCTACTCTGGAAACACCATATATTTT
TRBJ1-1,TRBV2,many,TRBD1,CASRGQPNTEAFF,TGTGCCAGCAGGGGACAGCCGAACACTGAAGCTTTCTTT
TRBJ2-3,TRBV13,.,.,CASSLGGPKSTDTQYF,TGTGCCAGCAGCTTAGGAGGGCCAAAAAGCACAGATACGCAGTATTTT